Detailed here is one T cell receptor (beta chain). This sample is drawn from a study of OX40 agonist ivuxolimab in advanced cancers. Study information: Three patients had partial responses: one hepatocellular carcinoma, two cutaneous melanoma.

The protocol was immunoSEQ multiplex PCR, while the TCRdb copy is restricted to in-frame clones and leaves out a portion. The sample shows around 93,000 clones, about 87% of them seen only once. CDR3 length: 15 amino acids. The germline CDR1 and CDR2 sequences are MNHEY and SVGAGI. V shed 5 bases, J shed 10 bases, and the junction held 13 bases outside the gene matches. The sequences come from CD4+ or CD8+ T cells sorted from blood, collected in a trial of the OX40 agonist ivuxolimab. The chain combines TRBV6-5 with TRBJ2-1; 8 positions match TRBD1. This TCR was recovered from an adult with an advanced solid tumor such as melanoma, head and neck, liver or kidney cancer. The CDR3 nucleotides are TGTGCCAGCAGTCCATCCGGGACAGGTCAGCGAGAGCAGTTCTTC. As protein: CASSPSGTGQREQFF.